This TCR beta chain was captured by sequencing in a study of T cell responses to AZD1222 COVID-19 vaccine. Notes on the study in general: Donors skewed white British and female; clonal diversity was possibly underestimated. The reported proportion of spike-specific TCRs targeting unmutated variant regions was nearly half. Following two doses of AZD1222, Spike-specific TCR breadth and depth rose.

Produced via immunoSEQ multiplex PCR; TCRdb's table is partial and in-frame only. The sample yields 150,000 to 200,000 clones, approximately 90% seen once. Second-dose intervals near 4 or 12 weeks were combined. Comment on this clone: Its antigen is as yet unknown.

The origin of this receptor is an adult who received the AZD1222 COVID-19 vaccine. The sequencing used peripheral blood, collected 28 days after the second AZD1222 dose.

The CDR3 DNA is TGTGCCAGCAGCACTCCCGGACAGGGGTTCAACTCTAACTATGGCTACACCTTC. It yields the protein CASSTPGQGFNSNYGYTF. V and J are TRBV9 and TRBJ1-2; 9 nucleotides agree with TRBD1. Trimming removed 4 bases from V and 0 bases from J; junction bases left unmatched: 13. Germline V gene data show CDR1 as SGDLS and CDR2 as YYNGEE. The CDR3 has 18 amino acids.